This T cell receptor beta chain was captured in a study of T-cell memory formation after mild COVID-19. Background on the study: The two donors had largely donor-specific TCR clusters.

The germline V gene has CDR1 LGHNA and CDR2 YSLEER. Trimming removed 1 base from V and 5 bases from J, with 11 bases in between. The CDR3 extends over 15 amino acids. TCRdb re-called the 5' RACE reads through MiXCR, storing one row per CDR3 protein. This sample yields 300,000 to 400,000 distinct CDR3 sequences, of which over 10% are seen a single time; 20% to 25% belongs to the top ten. This clonotype has just a few counts. The antigen remains undetermined. Findings of the study overall: The pre-infection memory compartment contained some responding clones, suggesting cross-reactive memory joined.

Sequenced sample: PBMCs or a T cell subset sorted from them (not recorded which). J is TRBJ1-4 and V is TRBV4-3; D is undetermined. This TCR was sampled from a man younger than 30 who had mild COVID-19 (a few samples of this study predate the infection). Cell type and time point are not known. CDR3 amino acids: CASSQGHSGNEKLFF. The CDR3 DNA reads TGCGCCAGCAGCCAAGGGCACAGCGGCAATGAAAAACTGTTTTTT.